This T cell receptor beta chain was identified in a study of cytomegalovirus exposure and HLA in healthy donors. Overall study results and limits: Rarity marked most TCR sequences, yet some public TCRs occurred in many donors. Prior analysis indicated that the majority of TCR beta V segments exhibited productivity approximately 90% or approximately 30% of the time.

Primers: 60 Vbeta forward and 13 Jbeta reverse. Libraries were prepared by immunoSEQ multiplex PCR; TCRdb keeps only in-frame clonotypes and omits some of them. The profile shows 75,000 to 95,000 clones, less than 70% of them singletons. Trimming pared 0 bases from V and 7 bases from J, leaving 10 bases between. The CDR3 runs to 13 residues. Germline CDR1 is SGDLS and CDR2 is YYNGEE. The sample holds a few counts of this clone. The antigen is undetermined. This TCR was sampled from a man between 50 and 59 years old in good health and CMV-seronegative. Specimen: PBMCs. The rearrangement uses TRBV9 and TRBJ1-2; no definite D call. The CDR3 spells CASSVGGRGGYTF. As DNA, the CDR3 is TGTGCCAGCAGCGTAGGAGGGCGCGGTGGCTACACCTTC.